The 9 T cell receptor beta chains below come from one sample, sequenced in a study of beta chain features in type 1 diabetes. Since all of the isolated RNA was reverse transcribed, expressed TCRB transcripts were what got sequenced. Sequenced by immunoSEQ multiplex PCR; TCRdb stores in-frame clones only, minus some. The data contain 350,000 to 450,000 clones, more than 12% of them singletons. Sequencing was performed on naive CD4+ T cells from blood. Source of these receptors: a woman between 18 and 30 years old in good health.

This clone was detected a few times. J is TRBJ1-2 and V is TRBV7-9, with D possibly being TRBD1 (5 bases). CDR3 length: 14 residues. With 3 bases removed from V and 7 bases from J, the gap between germline ends came to 15 bases. Germline CDR1 and CDR2: SEHNR and FQNEAQ (reference sequence). CDR3 sequence reads: CASSLLLIGGGYTF. DNA for the CDR3: TGTGCCAGCAGCTTGCTCCTCATCGGGGGTGGCTACACCTTC.

V is TRBV18 and J is TRBJ1-5; no clear D. The CDR3 is 13 residues long. Germline V lookup: CDR1 KGHSH, CDR2 LQKENI. V lost 5 bases and J 5 bases, leaving 10 bases between the germline ends. The CDR3 region has the DNA TGTGCCAGCTCAACGGGAAGGGATCAGCCCCAGCATTTT. This sequence encodes CASSTGRDQPQHF.

This clone has more than one count but fewer than ten. This chain links TRBV29-1 with TRBJ1-1; TRBD1 is a possible D gene (5 bases). The V and J ends lost 2 bases and 0 bases respectively, with 10 bases between them. Per the germline V gene, CDR1 is SQVTM and CDR2 is ANQGSEA. There are 14 residues in the CDR3. CDR3 coding DNA: TGCAGCGTTGAACGACAGCTCATGAACACTGAAGCTTTCTTT. It yields the protein CSVERQLMNTEAFF.

This clone was detected only a few times. The gene calls are TRBV7-9 and TRBJ1-5; D might be TRBD1 (5 bases). Germline values: CDR1 SEHNR, CDR2 FQNEAQ (reference sequence). The CDR3 length is 14 residues. The V gene lost 2 bases and the J gene lost 4 bases, with 9 bases spanning the gap. CDR3 coding DNA: TGTGCCAGCAGCTTAAGGGGCGGAAATCAGCCCCAGCATTTT. Translated: CASSLRGGNQPQHF.

This clone has just a few counts. The V gene is TRBV5-4, the J gene TRBJ2-5; 10 nucleotides match TRBD2. Germline V CDR1 and CDR2: SGHNT, YYREEE (reference sequence). This CDR3 has 18 residues. J was trimmed by 1 base and V by 0 bases; bases with no gene match: 9. In DNA form, the CDR3 reads TGTGCCAGCAGCTTGGGCCCCTTACTAGCGGGACGCCAAGAGACCCAGTACTTC. This sequence encodes CASSLGPLLAGRQETQYF.

The chain links TRBV14 to TRBJ1-1, with D hard to call. Trimming took off 1 base at V and 12 bases at J, with 12 bases between the two ends. Germline V gene data show CDR1 as SGHDN and CDR2 as FVKESK. This CDR3 is 12 amino acids long. The CDR3: CASSQGLTISFF. The CDR3 DNA reads TGTGCCAGCAGCCAAGGATTAACTATATCTTTCTTT.

This clone was observed a handful of times. The chain combines TRBV4-1 with TRBJ2-1; 12 bases are shared with TRBD2. In germline, CDR1 is MGHRA, CDR2 YSYEKL. This CDR3 comprises 16 residues. V shed 3 bases and J 3 bases; nucleotides not matched to a gene: 3. The chain's CDR3 is CASSQTSGSGYNEQFF. The CDR3 DNA reads TGCGCCAGCAGCCAGACTAGCGGGAGTGGCTACAATGAGCAGTTCTTC.

There are a few counts of this clone. This rearrangement joins TRBV5-1 to TRBJ2-1, with 12 bases identical to TRBD2. Per the germline V gene, CDR1 is SGHRS and CDR2 is YFSETQ. The CDR3 spans 16 residues. The V segment lost 3 bases and the J segment 8 bases; nucleotides outside the gene matches: 9. The CDR3 loop reads CASSWRLAGVQDEQFF. CDR3 sequence (DNA): TGCGCCAGCAGCTGGCGACTAGCGGGAGTTCAGGATGAGCAGTTCTTC. Filled out from reference TRBV5-1 and TRBJ2-1, the complete variable domain reads KAGVTQTPRYLIKTRGQQVTLSCSPISGHRSVSWYQQTPGQGLQFLFEYFSETQRNKGNFPGRFSGRQFSNSRSEMNVSTLELGDSALYLCASSWRLAGVQDEQFFGPGTRLTVL.

The chain employs TRBV6-5 and TRBJ2-5; no clear D. CDR3 length: 14 residues. Germline-derived CDR1 and CDR2 are MNHEY and SVGAGI. V was clipped by 5 bases and J by 4 bases, with 14 bases between them. The CDR3 DNA is TGTGCCAGCAGTCCCTCCCTCCGCAGAGAGACCCAGTACTTC. It is translated as CASSPSLRRETQYF.